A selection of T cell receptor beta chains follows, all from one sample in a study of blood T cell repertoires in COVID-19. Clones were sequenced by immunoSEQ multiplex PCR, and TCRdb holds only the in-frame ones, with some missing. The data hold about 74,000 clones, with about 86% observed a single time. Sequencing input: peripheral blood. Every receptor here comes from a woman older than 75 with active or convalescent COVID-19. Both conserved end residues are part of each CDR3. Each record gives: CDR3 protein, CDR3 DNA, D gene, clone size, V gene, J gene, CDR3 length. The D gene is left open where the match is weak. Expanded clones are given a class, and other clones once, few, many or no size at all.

CDR3aa: CASSQIQGGELFF; CDR3nt: TGTGCCAGCAGCCAAATCCAGGGCGGGGAGCTGTTTTTT; d_gene: NA; abundance: few; v_gene: TRBV14; j_gene: TRBJ2-2; len: 13
CDR3aa: CASGLTGSGDTQYF; CDR3nt: TGCGCCAGCGGTTTGACAGGGTCGGGAGATACGCAGTATTTT; d_gene: TRBD1; abundance: NA; v_gene: TRBV5-1; j_gene: TRBJ2-3; len: 14
CDR3aa: CASSLDRGYGYTF; CDR3nt: TGCGCCAGCAGCCTCGACAGGGGTTATGGCTACACCTTC; d_gene: TRBD1; abundance: few; v_gene: TRBV5-1; j_gene: TRBJ1-2; len: 13
CDR3aa: CASSPEQLDTQYF; CDR3nt: TGTGCCAGCAGCCCCGAACAATTAGATACGCAGTATTTT; d_gene: NA; abundance: NA; v_gene: TRBV5-4; j_gene: TRBJ2-3; len: 13
CDR3aa: CASSLGWGQAEQFF; CDR3nt: TGTGCCAGCAGCTTAGGTTGGGGGCAGGCTGAGCAGTTCTTC; d_gene: NA; abundance: NA; v_gene: TRBV7-2; j_gene: TRBJ2-1; len: 14
CDR3aa: CSVEGQGTDTQYF; CDR3nt: TGCAGCGTTGAAGGCCAGGGGACAGATACGCAGTATTTT; d_gene: NA; abundance: once; v_gene: TRBV29-1; j_gene: TRBJ2-3; len: 13
CDR3aa: CASSFRAASGNTIYF; CDR3nt: TGTGCCAGCAGCTTCAGGGCAGCGTCGGGAAACACCATATATTTT; d_gene: NA; abundance: NA; v_gene: TRBV7-2; j_gene: TRBJ1-3; len: 15
CDR3aa: CASSHGGYATNEKLFF; CDR3nt: TGTGCCAGCAGCCACGGAGGATATGCAACTAATGAAAAACTGTTTTTT; d_gene: NA; abundance: NA; v_gene: TRBV11-3; j_gene: TRBJ1-4; len: 16
CDR3aa: CSAQLANVLTF; CDR3nt: TGCAGCGCCCAGTTGGCCAACGTCCTGACTTTC; d_gene: NA; abundance: NA; v_gene: TRBV29-1; j_gene: TRBJ2-6; len: 11
CDR3aa: CASSVTGFTDTQYF; CDR3nt: TGTGCCAGCTCGGTGACAGGGTTCACAGATACGCAGTATTTT; d_gene: TRBD1; abundance: NA; v_gene: TRBV18; j_gene: TRBJ2-3; len: 14
CDR3aa: CASSMRQEAFYEQYF; CDR3nt: TGTGCCAGTAGTATGAGACAGGAGGCGTTCTACGAGCAGTACTTC; d_gene: NA; abundance: NA; v_gene: TRBV19; j_gene: TRBJ2-7; len: 15
CDR3aa: CASSQRCPNSPLHF; CDR3nt: TGTGCCAGCAGCCAACGGTGTCCCAATTCACCCCTCCACTTT; d_gene: NA; abundance: NA; v_gene: TRBV3-1/TRBV3-2; j_gene: TRBJ1-6; len: 14
CDR3aa: CASSSRDRSHLSYGYTF; CDR3nt: TGTGCCAGCAGTTCGCGGGACAGGAGCCACCTTTCCTATGGCTACACCTTC; d_gene: TRBD1; abundance: NA; v_gene: TRBV7-9; j_gene: TRBJ1-2; len: 17
CDR3aa: CASSPGDGTEAFF; CDR3nt: TGCGCCAGCAGCCCCGGGGATGGGACTGAAGCTTTCTTT; d_gene: NA; abundance: few; v_gene: TRBV4-3; j_gene: TRBJ1-1; len: 13
CDR3aa: CASSPSRQANTEAFF; CDR3nt: TGTGCCAGTAGTCCCTCCAGGCAGGCGAACACTGAAGCTTTCTTT; d_gene: NA; abundance: NA; v_gene: TRBV19; j_gene: TRBJ1-1; len: 15
CDR3aa: CASRSRSNHEQYF; CDR3nt: TGTGCTAGTCGGTCACGGAGTAACCACGAGCAGTACTTC; d_gene: NA; abundance: once; v_gene: TRBV12-5; j_gene: TRBJ2-7; len: 13
CDR3aa: CASSPPGQGSSPLHF; CDR3nt: TGTGCCAGCAGCCCCCCGGGACAGGGATCGTCACCCCTCCACTTT; d_gene: TRBD1; abundance: NA; v_gene: TRBV9; j_gene: TRBJ1-6; len: 15
CDR3aa: CASSFLESRGYTF; CDR3nt: TGTGCCAGCAGTTTCCTTGAATCGAGGGGCTACACCTTC; d_gene: NA; abundance: NA; v_gene: TRBV27; j_gene: TRBJ1-2; len: 13
CDR3aa: CSVEEGQGWGYTF; CDR3nt: TGCAGCGTTGAAGAAGGACAGGGGTGGGGCTACACCTTC; d_gene: TRBD1; abundance: NA; v_gene: TRBV29-1; j_gene: TRBJ1-2; len: 13
CDR3aa: CASSSRGGTSGRSRYNEQFF; CDR3nt: TGTGCCAGTAGTTCAAGGGGGGGGACTAGCGGGAGGAGTCGATACAATGAGCAGTTCTTC; d_gene: TRBD2; abundance: NA; v_gene: TRBV19; j_gene: TRBJ2-1; len: 20
CDR3aa: CAWSVGGVSNQPQHF; CDR3nt: TGTGCCTGGAGTGTAGGGGGGGTTAGCAATCAGCCCCAGCATTTT; d_gene: NA; abundance: NA; v_gene: TRBV30; j_gene: TRBJ1-5; len: 15
CDR3aa: CASSNRRGGNYGYTF; CDR3nt: TGTGCCAGCAGTAACCGCCGGGGGGGAAACTATGGCTACACCTTC; d_gene: NA; abundance: NA; v_gene: TRBV6-6; j_gene: TRBJ1-2; len: 15
CDR3aa: CASSLEAISGNTIYF; CDR3nt: TGTGCCAGCAGCCTGGAAGCGATCTCTGGAAACACCATATATTTT; d_gene: NA; abundance: NA; v_gene: TRBV6-5; j_gene: TRBJ1-3; len: 15
CDR3aa: CASSESGRDYGYTF; CDR3nt: TGCGCCAGCAGTGAGTCAGGCAGGGACTATGGCTACACCTTC; d_gene: NA; abundance: NA; v_gene: TRBV10-2; j_gene: TRBJ1-2; len: 14
CDR3aa: CASSVSPGDTQYF; CDR3nt: TGTGCCAGCAGCGTTAGCCCCGGAGATACGCAGTATTTT; d_gene: NA; abundance: NA; v_gene: TRBV9; j_gene: TRBJ2-3; len: 13
CDR3aa: CASSDRGPIF; CDR3nt: TGTGCCAGCAGCGACAGGGGCCCCATCTTC; d_gene: TRBD1; abundance: NA; v_gene: TRBV6-5; j_gene: TRBJ1-2; len: 10
CDR3aa: CASSSTKVQPGTSGNYNEQFF; CDR3nt: TGTGCCAGCAGTTCCACTAAAGTCCAACCTGGGACTAGCGGAAATTACAATGAGCAGTTCTTC; d_gene: TRBD2; abundance: NA; v_gene: TRBV27; j_gene: TRBJ2-1; len: 21
CDR3aa: CASSIRSSRHYEQYF; CDR3nt: TGTGCCAGTAGTATTCGGAGCTCCCGGCACTACGAGCAGTACTTC; d_gene: NA; abundance: NA; v_gene: TRBV19; j_gene: TRBJ2-7; len: 15
CDR3aa: CASSPVRGGPSDTQYF; CDR3nt: TGTGCCAGCTCACCTGTAAGGGGGGGCCCGTCGGATACGCAGTATTTT; d_gene: NA; abundance: NA; v_gene: TRBV18; j_gene: TRBJ2-3; len: 16
CDR3aa: CASSLEGRQGGETQYF; CDR3nt: TGCGCCAGCAGCTTGGAAGGTCGGCAGGGCGGAGAGACCCAGTACTTC; d_gene: NA; abundance: NA; v_gene: TRBV5-1; j_gene: TRBJ2-5; len: 16
CDR3aa: CSASEGARAKNIQYF; CDR3nt: TGCAGTGCTAGTGAGGGGGCTAGAGCCAAAAACATTCAGTACTTC; d_gene: TRBD1; abundance: NA; v_gene: TRBV20-1; j_gene: TRBJ2-4; len: 15
CDR3aa: CASSYPSNTGELFF; CDR3nt: TGTGCCAGCAGTTATCCCAGTAACACCGGGGAGCTGTTTTTT; d_gene: NA; abundance: NA; v_gene: TRBV6-2/TRBV6-3; j_gene: TRBJ2-2; len: 14
CDR3aa: CASSPRGNTEAFF; CDR3nt: TGTGCCAGCAGTCCCCGGGGGAACACTGAAGCTTTCTTT; d_gene: NA; abundance: NA; v_gene: TRBV14; j_gene: TRBJ1-1; len: 13
CDR3aa: CASSVGGNYGYTF; CDR3nt: TGTGCCAGCAGCGTAGGCGGGAACTATGGCTACACCTTC; d_gene: NA; abundance: NA; v_gene: TRBV9; j_gene: TRBJ1-2; len: 13
CDR3aa: CATAEDTSYEQYF; CDR3nt: TGTGCCACCGCCGAGGACACCTCCTACGAGCAGTACTTC; d_gene: NA; abundance: NA; v_gene: TRBV10-3; j_gene: TRBJ2-7; len: 13
CDR3aa: CASCLIAGGPYEQYF; CDR3nt: TGTGCCAGCTGCCTCATAGCGGGAGGGCCGTACGAGCAGTACTTC; d_gene: TRBD2; abundance: NA; v_gene: TRBV27; j_gene: TRBJ2-7; len: 15
CDR3aa: CASSQSGTSNQPQHF; CDR3nt: TGTGCCAGCAGCCAGTCTGGGACAAGCAATCAGCCCCAGCATTTT; d_gene: NA; abundance: NA; v_gene: TRBV3-1/TRBV3-2; j_gene: TRBJ1-5; len: 15
CDR3aa: CASSPRSDTQYF; CDR3nt: TGTGCCAGCAGCCCGCGGTCGGATACGCAGTATTTT; d_gene: NA; abundance: NA; v_gene: TRBV5-8; j_gene: TRBJ2-3; len: 12